Following are 26 T cell receptor beta chains from one sample sequenced in a study of vaccination effects on CD4 cells after COVID-19. The method was immunoSEQ multiplex PCR; TCRdb's version includes in-frame clones alone and lacks a portion of them. The sample shows 66,000 or so clones, less than 85% of them seen only once. The culture ran for around 10 days before CD4+ T cells were isolated. Participants received two doses of either the BNT162b2 or mRNA-1273 vaccine. Their recognized antigens are unknown. This sample comprised CD4+ T cells from PBMCs cultured without peptide, obtained after COVID-19 vaccination. These receptors all come from a human donor who received a COVID-19 vaccine.

The chain is built from TRBV19 and TRBJ1-1, with D hard to call. CDR1 is LNHDA and CDR2 is SQIVND in the germline V gene (reference sequence). Trimming shortened V by 2 bases and J by 0 bases, and 10 bases separated the two germline ends. The CDR3 length is 15 residues. The chain's CDR3 is CASSIWGTVNTEAFF. The CDR3 coding sequence is TGTGCCAGTAGTATATGGGGAACAGTGAACACTGAAGCTTTCTTT.

V usage is TRBV4-1 and J usage is TRBJ1-3; D might be TRBD1 (6 bases). The germline gives CDR1 MGHRA, CDR2 YSYEKL. V was pared by 5 bases and J by 2 bases, with 16 bases between. CDR3 length: 16 residues. The CDR3 is CASSLSIGGPGNTIYF. The CDR3 region has the DNA TGCGCCAGCAGCTTATCAATCGGGGGGCCTGGAAACACCATATATTTT.

As to this clone: Distinct nucleotide sequences in the sample also encode this CDR3. This chain links TRBV6-5 with TRBJ2-2, with D perhaps TRBD1 (5 bases). Germline V gene data show CDR1 as MNHEY and CDR2 as SVGAGI. With 3 bases removed from V and 0 bases from J, the gap between germline ends came to 11 bases. The CDR3 spans 16 residues. The CDR3 protein is CASSYGQGPNTGELFF. Written as DNA, the CDR3 is TGTGCCAGCAGTTATGGGCAGGGTCCGAACACCGGGGAGCTGTTTTTT.

The V call is TRBV6-2 or TRBV6-3, the J call TRBJ1-2; D is undetermined. Trimming shortened V by 5 bases and J by 13 bases, and 20 bases separated the two germline ends. Germline V gene sequence: CDR1 MNHEY, CDR2 SVGEGT. The CDR3 extends over 13 amino acids. The CDR3 DNA follows: TGTGCCAGCAGTCCACAAACCCTTGGGGAGGGCACCTTC. It yields the protein CASSPQTLGEGTF.

The chain is built from TRBV18 and TRBJ1-5; D gene ambiguous. This CDR3 contains 13 residues. CDR1 KGHSH and CDR2 LQKENI come from the germline V gene. The germline V and J ends were trimmed by 4 bases and 3 bases, with 7 bases remaining between them. DNA for the CDR3: TGTGCCAGCTCACGGGCGGACAATCAGCCCCAGCATTTT. This codes for CASSRADNQPQHF.

V is TRBV3-1 (or the pseudogene TRBV3-2) and J is TRBJ2-5; the D is unclear. The CDR3 is 13 residues long. V was pared by 0 bases and J by 5 bases, with 7 bases between. CDR1 is LGHDT, CDR2 YNNKEL, per germline (reference sequence). The CDR3 reads CASSQERSETQYF. The CDR3 DNA sequence: TGTGCCAGCAGCCAAGAAAGGTCGGAGACCCAGTACTTC.

The count of this clone is one. V and J are TRBV2 and TRBJ1-6; weak D call: TRBD1 (5 bases). Germline CDR1 reads SNHLY; CDR2 reads FYNNEI. CDR3 length equals 13 residues. With 3 bases removed from V and 10 bases from J, the gap between germline ends came to 10 bases. CDR3 bases: TGTGCCAGCAGTGAGTGGGGGGAATCACCCCTCCACTTT. Translating gives CASSEWGESPLHF. The full variable domain, its missing parts supplied by reference TRBV2 and TRBJ1-6, is EPEVTQTPSHQVTQMGQEVILRCVPISNHLYFYWYRQILGQKVEFLVSFYNNEISEKSEIFDDQFSVERPDGSNFTLKIRSTKLEDSAMYFCASSEWGESPLHFGNGTRLTVT.

This sequence joins TRBV19 and TRBJ1-1; D may be TRBD1 (5 bases). Germline V gene lookup returns CDR1 LNHDA and CDR2 SQIVND (reference sequence). This CDR3 comprises 14 residues. Trimming pared 7 bases from V and 7 bases from J, leaving 19 bases between. In nucleotides, the CDR3 is TGTGCCAGTACCTCCCCCTGGGGGGGAAGTGAAGCTTTCTTT. It is translated as CASTSPWGGSEAFF.

This clone was seen just once. V usage is TRBV2 and J usage is TRBJ2-5; D remains ambiguous. V was shortened by 2 bases and J by 4 bases, with 11 bases between the two germline ends. CDR3 size: 14 residues. Per the germline V gene, CDR1 is SNHLY and CDR2 is FYNNEI. The CDR3 is CASSESVLLETQYF. The CDR3 DNA follows: TGTGCCAGCAGTGAAAGTGTCCTACTAGAGACCCAGTACTTC.

The chain recombines TRBV28 with TRBJ1-2, with a possible D match to TRBD1 (5 bases). Germline V gives CDR1 MDHEN, CDR2 SYDVKM. The CDR3 runs 12 residues. The V end was cut by 6 bases, the J end by 3 bases, with 8 bases between. Here the CDR3 reads CASRTGDYGYTF. DNA of the CDR3: TGTGCCAGCAGAACAGGAGACTATGGCTACACCTTC.

The chain joins TRBV11-2 to TRBJ2-3; possible D gene TRBD1, 6 bases. Germline assignment: CDR1 SGHAT and CDR2 FQNNGV. Trimming took 5 bases from V and 6 from J, leaving 6 bases between them. The CDR3 sequence is 11 residues long. The CDR3 is CASSQGDTQYF. The CDR3 DNA sequence: TGTGCCAGCAGCCAGGGGGATACGCAGTATTTT.

This sequence joins TRBV7-9 and TRBJ1-5; tentative D call: TRBD1 (5 bases). The CDR3 spans 14 residues. Trimming left V 0 bases short and J 6 bases short, with 9 bases between. Germline V lookup: CDR1 SEHNR, CDR2 FQNEAQ (reference sequence). CDR3 residues: CASSLAAGPQPQHF. CDR3 DNA: TGTGCCAGCAGCTTAGCCGCAGGGCCTCAGCCCCAGCATTTT.

The chain employs TRBV19 and TRBJ1-6, with a possible D match to TRBD1 (5 bases). V gave up 3 bases and J gave up 9 bases, with 12 bases separating them. This CDR3 spans 14 amino acids. Germline-derived CDR1 and CDR2 are LNHDA and SQIVND (reference sequence). CDR3 sequence reads: CASSMDRRASPLHF. The CDR3 DNA reads TGTGCCAGTAGTATGGATCGCAGGGCTTCACCCCTCCACTTT.

The rearrangement uses TRBV30 and TRBJ1-5, with 8 positions matching TRBD1. Looked up from germline, CDR1 is GTSNPN and CDR2 is SVGIG (reference sequence). Trimming at V came to 4 bases and at J to 0 bases, leaving 14 bases not matched to a gene. The CDR3 spans 18 residues. The CDR3 here is CAWKPPGTGPYSNQPQHF. The CDR3 nucleotides are TGTGCCTGGAAACCACCTGGGACAGGCCCCTATAGCAATCAGCCCCAGCATTTT.

Here the CDR3 DNA reads TGTGCCATCGGGACTAGCGGGGGGGAAGAGACCCAGTACTTC. This sequence encodes CAIGTSGGEETQYF. The chain couples TRBV10-3 to TRBJ2-5; TRBD2 agrees at 16 bases. The J segment lost 3 bases and the V segment lost 8 bases, leaving 0 bases of the junction unmatched. The germline V gene has CDR1 ENHRY and CDR2 SYGVKD. The CDR3 runs 14 residues.

This sequence joins TRBV4-3 and TRBJ2-1, with a weak D call TRBD2 (6 bases). Germline assignment: CDR1 LGHNA and CDR2 YSLEER. This CDR3 is built from 17 residues. V was shortened by 1 base and J by 4 bases, with 17 bases between the two germline ends. The CDR3 region is CASSQGQSGGTYNEQFF. As DNA, the CDR3 is TGCGCCAGCAGCCAAGGACAATCCGGGGGTACGTACAATGAGCAGTTCTTC.

Only one count was recorded for this clone. V and J are TRBV19 and TRBJ2-6, with 9 nucleotides matching TRBD1. The germline V gene encodes CDR1 LNHDA and CDR2 SQIVND (reference sequence). The CDR3 sequence is 17 residues long. Trimming cost V 1 base and J 0 bases; bases outside gene matches: 1. In nucleotides, the CDR3 is TGTGCCAGTAGTATAGTACAGGGGGCCTCTGGGGCCAACGTCCTGACTTTC. It yields the protein CASSIVQGASGANVLTF.

CDR3 in amino acids: CASSLGQRGYEQFF. The CDR3 nucleotides read TGTGCCAGCAGCCTGGGACAGAGGGGCTATGAGCAGTTCTTC. V gene TRBV3-1 (or the pseudogene TRBV3-2) combines with J gene TRBJ2-1; 7 positions agree with TRBD1. The ends lost 4 bases at V and 8 bases at J; junction bases unmatched: 8. CDR1 and CDR2 (germline): LGHDT, YNNKEL (reference sequence). The CDR3 contains 14 residues.

A few counts support this clone. This chain uses TRBV10-1 with TRBJ1-4; 9 bases are a match to TRBD1. The trim removed 6 bases at V and 8 bases at J, leaving 4 bases unmatched. This CDR3 comprises 13 residues. The V gene's germline CDR1 is WNHNN and CDR2 SYGVQD (reference sequence). DNA of the CDR3: TGCGCCAGCAGCACAGGGGGCAAGGAAAAACTGTTTTTT. Translated: CASSTGGKEKLFF.

This clone is a singleton in its sample. V is TRBV5-1 and J is TRBJ2-1; D uncertain. The CDR3 length is 15 residues. The V gene lost 0 bases and the J gene lost 9 bases, with 16 bases spanning the gap. The germline gives CDR1 SGHRS, CDR2 YFSETQ. The CDR3 reads CASSLGSPIGGEQFF. CDR3 in DNA: TGCGCCAGCAGCTTGGGTTCACCGATCGGCGGTGAGCAGTTCTTC. Using reference TRBV5-1 and TRBJ2-1 for the parts outside the CDR3, the full variable domain is KAGVTQTPRYLIKTRGQQVTLSCSPISGHRSVSWYQQTPGQGLQFLFEYFSETQRNKGNFPGRFSGRQFSNSRSEMNVSTLELGDSALYLCASSLGSPIGGEQFFGPGTRLTVL.

This clone was seen a handful of times. The CDR3 DNA reads TGCGCCAGCAGCTTGAGGCCGGGGACAGGCTCCTACGAGCAGTACGTC. Amino acid sequence: CASSLRPGTGSYEQYV. The V call is TRBV5-1, the J call TRBJ2-7; the match to TRBD1 covers 8 bases. The CDR3 extends over 16 amino acids. Trimming removed 1 base from V and 0 bases from J; junction bases left unmatched: 6. Germline V CDR1 and CDR2: SGHRS, YFSETQ.

By sample share, this clone is medium-sized. J is TRBJ2-3 and V is TRBV12-3 or TRBV12-4; D is ambiguous. There are 11 residues in the CDR3. Trimming left V 3 bases short and J 8 bases short, with 6 bases between. CDR3 in DNA: TGTGCCAGCAGTTTCAGTAGTACGCAGTATTTT. This codes for CASSFSSTQYF.

This sequence joins TRBV27 and TRBJ2-2; tentative D call: TRBD2 (6 bases). Germline CDR1 MNHEY, CDR2 SMNVEV (reference sequence). The CDR3 totals 14 residues. With 6 bases removed from V and 2 bases from J, the gap between germline ends came to 10 bases. The DNA of the CDR3 is TGTGCCAGCAGGGAGGGGTCCAACACCGGGGAGCTGTTTTTT. Its protein product is CASREGSNTGELFF.

The CDR3 nucleotides read TGCGCCAGCAGTCAATGTGGACAAGTCGACCCAGATACGCAGTATTTT. Translated, it gives CASSQCGQVDPDTQYF. The chain uses TRBV23-1 and TRBJ2-3, with D possibly being TRBD1 (5 bases). TRBV23-1 is labeled an ORF, and its function is uncertain. Trimming took 1 base from V and 4 from J, leaving 15 bases between them. The CDR3 length is 16 residues.

V is TRBV13 and J is TRBJ2-3; TRBD1 aligns across 8 bases. The V gene end was trimmed by 4 bases and the J gene end by 3 bases; junction bases not matched to a gene: 9. Germline lookup yields CDR1 PRHDT and CDR2 FYEKMQ (reference sequence). The CDR3 sequence is 16 residues long. This chain's CDR3 is CASSSITRTGTDTQYF. DNA of the CDR3: TGTGCCAGCAGCTCAATAACTAGGACAGGGACAGATACGCAGTATTTT.

The chain combines TRBV27 with TRBJ2-1, with 11 bases matching TRBD1. Germline lookup yields CDR1 MNHEY and CDR2 SMNVEV (reference sequence). The CDR3 has 16 amino acids. Losses at the gene ends were 6 bases for V and 7 bases for J; bases not matched to a gene: 11. The CDR3, as DNA: TGTGCCAGCAGCCAACCCCGGGACAGGGGGATAAATGAGCAGTTCTTC. The encoded protein is CASSQPRDRGINEQFF.